The 26 T cell receptor beta chains given below trace back to one sample, sequenced in a study of beta chain features in type 1 diabetes. As every portion of the isolated RNA was reverse transcribed, the sequencing read expressed TCRB transcripts. Sequencing was performed with immunoSEQ multiplex PCR; in TCRdb, only in-frame clones are kept and a portion is missing. The data show 200,000 to 250,000 clones, around 9.6% seen once. What was sequenced was naive CD4+ T cells from blood. The receptors originated from a woman aged 18-29 years in good health.

This clone was observed a few times. For the CDR3, the DNA is TGCAGCGTCGGCAGGGGGTTCAGGTCCTACGAGCAGTACTTC. Translation: CSVGRGFRSYEQYF. The V gene is TRBV29-1, the J gene TRBJ2-7, with 7 bases lining up with TRBD1. Germline V gene data show CDR1 as SQVTM and CDR2 as ANQGSEA. The CDR3 has 14 amino acids. Trimming took 6 bases from V and 1 from J; bases not matched to a gene: 9.

The rearrangement links TRBV5-4 to TRBJ2-1, with 13 bases lining up with TRBD2. Germline V gene sequence: CDR1 SGHNT, CDR2 YYREEE (reference sequence). This CDR3 has 16 residues. V dropped 4 bases and J dropped 6; count of bases not matched to a gene: 7. The CDR3 loop is CASSLPGTSGANEQFF. CDR3 coding DNA: TGTGCCAGCAGCCTACCCGGGACTAGCGGGGCCAATGAGCAGTTCTTC.

The J gene is TRBJ2-1, the V gene TRBV7-9; TRBD2 matches 9 bases. V lost 3 bases, J lost 10 bases, and 7 bases stayed unmatched. From germline, CDR1 is SEHNR and CDR2 FQNEAQ (reference sequence). The CDR3 spans 14 residues. For the CDR3, the DNA is TGTGCCAGCAGCTTCGCGGGAGGGCCTGGGGAGCAGTTCTTC. Translation: CASSFAGGPGEQFF.

This clone was detected a few times. This sequence joins TRBV10-2 and TRBJ2-1; TRBD2 agrees at 13 bases. V shed 5 bases, J shed 10 bases, and the junction held 8 bases outside the gene matches. CDR3 length equals 15 residues. CDR1 is WSHSY and CDR2 is SAAADI in the germline V gene. CDR3 amino acids: CASSPTSGGGGEQFF. In nucleotides, the CDR3 is TGCGCCAGCAGTCCCACTAGCGGGGGGGGTGGCGAGCAGTTCTTC.

This clone has more than one count but fewer than ten. J is TRBJ2-7 and V is TRBV5-4; TRBD1 is a possible D gene (6 bases). The ends were cut back, 2 bases at V and 6 bases at J, with 12 bases in the middle. Looked up from germline, CDR1 is SGHNT and CDR2 is YYREEE (reference sequence). The CDR3 has 13 amino acids. The chain's CDR3 is CASSFTGMGEQYF. CDR3 DNA sequence: TGTGCCAGCAGCTTTACAGGGATGGGCGAGCAGTACTTC.

This clone has a handful of counts. The chain recombines TRBV18 with TRBJ2-7; possible D gene TRBD2, 6 bases. CDR1 KGHSH and CDR2 LQKENI come from the germline V gene. CDR3 length: 14 residues. V was clipped by 6 bases and J by 0 bases, with 12 bases between them. CDR3 loop: CASSRSGSSYEQYF. The CDR3 nucleotides read TGTGCCAGCTCCCGGAGCGGGTCCTCCTACGAGCAGTACTTC.

The chain carries TRBV27 and TRBJ1-1; D unclear. CDR1 is MNHEY, CDR2 SMNVEV, per germline (reference sequence). Trimming pared 0 bases from V and 13 bases from J, leaving 18 bases between. This CDR3 spans 14 amino acids. The CDR3 sequence is CASSLSSETADLFF. In DNA, the CDR3 is TGTGCCAGCAGTTTATCGTCGGAGACGGCTGACCTTTTCTTT.

This clone has just a few counts. The chain recombines TRBV21-1 with TRBJ2-1; TRBD2 was called by the table and not checked on the DNA. TRBV21-1 is flagged as a pseudogene. The CDR3 spans 13 residues. This CDR3 is CASSKWREHEQFF. CDR3 DNA sequence: TGTGCCAGCAGCAAGTGGCGGGAGCATGAGCAGTTCTTC.

V is TRBV7-9 and J is TRBJ2-3; 10 positions match TRBD2. Germline assignment: CDR1 SEHNR and CDR2 FQNEAQ (reference sequence). The junction had 5 bases not matched to a gene; V was cut back by 10 bases and J by 4 bases. This CDR3 contains 13 residues. The CDR3 protein is CATRTSGADTQYF. In DNA, the CDR3 is TGTGCCACCAGGACTAGCGGCGCAGATACGCAGTATTTT.

This chain joins TRBV29-1 and TRBJ2-1; a possible D gene is TRBD2 (6 bases). Trimming removed 2 bases from V and 9 bases from J, with 8 bases in between. In germline, CDR1 is SQVTM, CDR2 ANQGSEA. The CDR3 is 11 amino acids. The CDR3 region is CSVERGTEQFF. The CDR3, as DNA: TGCAGCGTTGAACGCGGGACTGAGCAGTTCTTC.

J is TRBJ2-7 and V is TRBV5-1, with D possibly being TRBD2 (6 bases). The CDR3 sequence is 15 residues long. Germline V gives CDR1 SGHRS, CDR2 YFSETQ. The ends were cut back, 4 bases at V and 2 bases at J, with 16 bases in the middle. Here the CDR3 DNA reads TGCGCCAGCAGCATGACGGGACTGGGGGCCTACGAGCAGTACTTC. Its translation is CASSMTGLGAYEQYF. The whole variable domain, filled in from reference TRBV5-1 and TRBJ2-7, reads KAGVTQTPRYLIKTRGQQVTLSCSPISGHRSVSWYQQTPGQGLQFLFEYFSETQRNKGNFPGRFSGRQFSNSRSEMNVSTLELGDSALYLCASSMTGLGAYEQYFGPGTRLTVT.

About this clone itself: In the same sample, other DNA sequences code for this CDR3. The chain links TRBV29-1 to TRBJ1-2; 9 nucleotides line up with TRBD1. Germline V gives CDR1 SQVTM, CDR2 ANQGSEA. The V and J ends lost 6 bases and 5 bases, in that order; junction bases with no gene match: 1. This CDR3 is built from 11 residues. The CDR3 region is CSVGQGYGYTF. DNA for the CDR3: TGCAGCGTCGGACAGGGGTATGGCTACACCTTC.

V gene TRBV7-3 combines with J gene TRBJ2-5; D not certain. This CDR3 spans 13 amino acids. The V and J ends lost 3 bases and 3 bases respectively, with 8 bases between them. The germline CDR1 and CDR2 sequences are SGHTA and FQGTGA. CDR3 region: CASSFDVEETQYF. Written as DNA, the CDR3 is TGTGCCAGCAGCTTCGATGTAGAAGAGACCCAGTACTTC.

This clone occurred a few times. The chain combines TRBV2 with TRBJ1-2, with D unresolved. The germline V gene encodes CDR1 SNHLY and CDR2 FYNNEI. Trimming left V 1 base short and J 6 bases short, with 3 bases between. The CDR3 covers 11 residues. The CDR3 spells CASSEVDGYTF. The CDR3 coding sequence is TGTGCCAGCAGTGAAGTCGATGGCTACACCTTC.

This clone was recorded a few times. As DNA, the CDR3 is TGCGCCAGCAGCTTGATGGCTAGAATAGAGACCCAGTACTTC. Residues: CASSLMARIETQYF. V and J are TRBV5-1 and TRBJ2-5; D uncertain. V lost 1 base and J lost 4, with 11 bases in between. CDR3 length equals 14 residues. The germline V gene has CDR1 SGHRS and CDR2 YFSETQ.

This clone was seen a few times. The chain links TRBV5-6 to TRBJ2-5; perhaps TRBD2 as D (5 bases). Germline V gene data show CDR1 as SGHDT and CDR2 as YYEEEE. This CDR3 has 15 residues. Trimming removed 4 bases from V and 5 bases from J, with 18 bases in between. Here the CDR3 reads CASSVGIRGAETQYF. Written as DNA, the CDR3 is TGTGCCAGCAGCGTAGGGATTCGGGGTGCGGAGACCCAGTACTTC.

The rearrangement joins TRBV19 to TRBJ2-4, with 7 bases that match TRBD1. Trimming took 5 bases from V and 9 from J; bases not matched to a gene: 13. From germline, CDR1 is LNHDA and CDR2 SQIVND (reference sequence). CDR3 size: 15 residues. The chain's CDR3 is CASSARQGIDAIQYF. In nucleotides, the CDR3 is TGTGCCAGTAGTGCTCGACAGGGTATTGATGCCATTCAGTACTTC.

The CDR3 loop is CASSEQGSLYEQYF. As DNA, the CDR3 is TGTGCCAGCAGTGAACAGGGCTCCCTCTACGAGCAGTACTTC. The chain employs TRBV2 and TRBJ2-7, with D perhaps matching TRBD1 (5 bases). This CDR3 region has 14 residues. Per germline, CDR1 SNHLY and CDR2 FYNNEI. Trimming left V 2 bases short and J 3 bases short, with 11 bases between.

This clone occurred a few times. The V and J genes are TRBV28 and TRBJ1-5; D is perhaps TRBD1 (6 bases). The germline gives CDR1 MDHEN, CDR2 SYDVKM. CDR3 length equals 15 residues. Trimming shortened V by 6 bases and J by 4 bases, and 16 bases separated the two germline ends. For the CDR3, the DNA is TGTGCCAGCAGCCGCAGGAGGACAGATAATCAGCCCCAGCATTTT. Its translation: CASSRRRTDNQPQHF.

This clone occurred a few times. This chain links TRBV5-1 with TRBJ1-5; D not certain. Trimming removed 3 bases from V and 1 base from J, with 11 bases in between. The CDR3 totals 15 residues. The germline CDR1 and CDR2 sequences are SGHRS and YFSETQ. Here the CDR3 reads CASSSGDASNQPQHF. CDR3 DNA: TGCGCCAGCAGCTCGGGTGATGCGAGCAATCAGCCCCAGCATTTT.

A few counts support this clone. The rearrangement uses TRBV29-1 and TRBJ1-2, with D perhaps matching TRBD1 (5 bases). Trimming pared 4 bases from V and 4 bases from J, leaving 10 bases between. CDR1 is SQVTM and CDR2 is ANQGSEA in the germline V gene. The CDR3 length is 12 residues. CDR3 DNA: TGCAGCGTTGGGTTCAGGGCCTATGGCTACACCTTC. It encodes CSVGFRAYGYTF.

The V call is TRBV2, the J call TRBJ2-2, with D possibly TRBD1 on 5 matching bases. CDR3 length equals 16 residues. The V gene's germline CDR1 is SNHLY and CDR2 FYNNEI. V lost 2 bases and J 5 bases, leaving 15 bases between the germline ends. CDR3 in DNA: TGTGCCAGCAGTGAACAGGGCATTATAGGAACCGGGGAGCTGTTTTTT. Residues: CASSEQGIIGTGELFF.

The gene calls are TRBV9 and TRBJ2-7, with D possibly matching TRBD2 (7 bases). Germline CDR1 reads SGDLS; CDR2 reads YYNGEE. Trimming left V 1 base short and J 4 bases short, with 15 bases between. The CDR3 covers 15 residues. This CDR3 reads CASSVRAGAIYEQYF. The CDR3 DNA is TGTGCCAGCAGCGTAAGGGCGGGGGCAATATACGAGCAGTACTTC.

This clone was counted between two and nine times. This chain links TRBV9 with TRBJ2-3, with TRBD2 matching 9 bases. Looked up from germline, CDR1 is SGDLS and CDR2 is YYNGEE. The V segment lost 6 bases and the J segment 1 base; nucleotides outside the gene matches: 6. The CDR3 has 15 amino acids. DNA for the CDR3: TGTGCCAGCAACATAGCGGGAGCCCGCACAGATACGCAGTATTTT. This encodes CASNIAGARTDTQYF.

V and J are TRBV9 and TRBJ2-2; D perhaps matches TRBD1 (5 bases). The V end was cut by 3 bases, the J end by 3 bases, with 18 bases between. Germline V gene lookup returns CDR1 SGDLS and CDR2 YYNGEE. The CDR3 covers 17 residues. This CDR3 is CASSAILGHLYTGELFF. The CDR3 DNA is TGTGCCAGCAGCGCAATCCTTGGACACCTCTACACCGGGGAGCTGTTTTTT.

This chain joins TRBV11-3 and TRBJ2-3; TRBD2 is a possible D gene (5 bases). The CDR3 is made up of 13 amino acids. In germline, CDR1 is SGHNT, CDR2 YENEEA. Trimming took 3 bases from V and 5 from J, leaving 9 bases between them. The CDR3 reads CASSFPLVDTQYF. The CDR3 bases are TGTGCCAGCAGCTTCCCACTAGTAGATACGCAGTATTTT.